These 24 T cell receptor beta chains share one sample of origin, sequenced in a study of beta chain features in type 1 diabetes. Study-wide results and caveats: When Type 1 diabetes patients were examined, their TCRB CDR3s proved moderately but significantly shorter in all four CD4+ subsets.

For these TCRs, the target antigens are not known. Expressed TCRB transcripts were sequenced because the entire RNA isolate underwent reverse transcription. Assay: immunoSEQ multiplex PCR; the TCRdb copy retains only in-frame clones and omits some. This repertoire shows 300,000 or so clones, around 9% found once; its top ten account for 1%. The specimen was central memory CD4+ T cells from blood. Receptors were obtained from a man aged 30-40 years with type 1 diabetes.

This clone came up a few times. This chain uses TRBV10-3 with TRBJ1-6, with D hard to call. V was clipped by 0 bases and J by 3 bases, with 9 bases between them. Germline CDR1 and CDR2: ENHRY and SYGVKD. CDR3 length: 16 amino acids. The CDR3 region is CAISESGGNYNSPLHF. The DNA of the CDR3 is TGTGCCATCAGTGAGTCCGGCGGAAACTATAATTCACCCCTCCACTTT.

Only a few counts were recorded for this clone. The chain uses TRBV7-2 and TRBJ2-2; D ambiguous. The CDR3 contains 13 residues. Germline CDR1 is SGHTA and CDR2 is FQGNSA. The V end was cut by 1 base, the J end by 9 bases, with 9 bases between. Here the CDR3 reads CASSLGPPRELFF. The CDR3 nucleotides read TGTGCCAGCAGCTTAGGCCCGCCACGGGAGCTGTTTTTT.

The chain has TRBV6-5 and TRBJ1-1; weak D call: TRBD1 (6 bases). This CDR3 comprises 14 residues. From germline, CDR1 is MNHEY and CDR2 SVGAGI. Trimming removed 7 bases at V and 7 bases at J, with 19 bases between. CDR3 DNA sequence: TGTGCCAGCACCCCTCCGGGGGGCACAGTTGAAGCTTTCTTT. It translates to CASTPPGGTVEAFF.

In this sample, this clone turned up a few times. V gene TRBV11-2 combines with J gene TRBJ2-7, with D perhaps TRBD1 (6 bases). Germline-derived CDR1 and CDR2 are SGHAT and FQNNGV. V was cut by 4 bases and J by 4 bases, with 11 bases left in between. The CDR3 spans 13 residues. In DNA, the CDR3 is TGTGCCAGCAGCTACTTAGGGGGTTACGAGCAGTACTTC. Protein product: CASSYLGGYEQYF.

This clone was counted a few times. The V and J genes are TRBV30 and TRBJ2-5, with TRBD1 matching over 10 bases. The junction had 14 bases not matched to a gene; V was cut back by 7 bases and J by 3 bases. The CDR3 is 16 amino acids. Germline V gene data show CDR1 as GTSNPN and CDR2 as SVGIG (reference sequence). The CDR3 nucleotides read TGTGCCTCCCAAGGGAAGTTAGGGACAGGGGAAGAGACCCAGTACTTC. It encodes CASQGKLGTGEETQYF.

This clone has a handful of counts. The chain is built from TRBV30 and TRBJ1-4; no clear D gene. Germline V gene lookup returns CDR1 GTSNPN and CDR2 SVGIG (reference sequence). This CDR3 has 17 amino acids. V was cut by 0 bases and J by 0 bases, with 14 bases left in between. CDR3 in DNA: TGTGCCTGGAGTGTACGGGCGGGAGTCGCAACTAATGAAAAACTGTTTTTT. Encoded protein: CAWSVRAGVATNEKLFF. Looking up the rest from reference TRBV30 and TRBJ1-4 gives the full variable domain: SQTIHQWPATLVQPVGSPLSLECTVEGTSNPNLYWYRQAAGRGLQLLFYSVGIGQISSEVPQNLSASRPQDRQFILSSKKLLLSDSGFYLCAWSVRAGVATNEKLFFGSGTQLSVL.

This clone occurred a few times. A single base separates this from a much larger clone, so it may be a read error. The J gene is TRBJ2-3, the V gene TRBV5-3; no reliable D call. TRBV5-3 is known as an ORF, though its function is uncertain. The CDR3 has 12 residues. V lost 8 bases and J lost 0, with 7 bases in between. CDR3 DNA sequence: TGTGCCAGCAGCCTTAGCACAGATACGCAGTATTTT. This translates into CASSLSTDTQYF.

V is TRBV5-4 and J is TRBJ2-5; no clear D gene. The germline V gene has CDR1 SGHNT and CDR2 YYREEE (reference sequence). The V gene lost 4 bases and the J gene lost 2 bases, with 9 bases spanning the gap. This CDR3 contains 13 residues. CDR3 sequence reads: CASSQSTQETQYF. Written as DNA, the CDR3 is TGTGCCAGCAGCCAATCTACTCAAGAGACCCAGTACTTC.

The CDR3 reads CASSKDGTSGNTIYF. The CDR3 coding sequence is TGCGCCAGCAGCAAGGACGGGACCTCTGGAAACACCATATATTTT. The V call is TRBV4-1, the J call TRBJ1-3, with a possible D match to TRBD1 (5 bases). Germline assignment: CDR1 MGHRA and CDR2 YSYEKL. The CDR3 sequence is 15 residues long. V lost 5 bases, J lost 0 bases, and 11 bases lay in between.

This clone was picked up many times. The J gene is TRBJ2-3, the V gene TRBV5-1, with 8 bases aligning to TRBD2. CDR3 length: 15 residues. From germline, CDR1 is SGHRS and CDR2 YFSETQ. With V trimmed by 4 bases and J by 0 bases, 4 bases remained unmatched. CDR3: CASSPGGISTDTQYF. DNA of the CDR3: TGCGCCAGCAGCCCGGGGGGGATAAGCACAGATACGCAGTATTTT.

The chain uses TRBV28 and TRBJ2-7; TRBD1 matches at 7 bases. CDR1 and CDR2 (germline): MDHEN, SYDVKM. The CDR3 has 13 residues. J was trimmed by 1 base and V by 4 bases; bases with no gene match: 1. The CDR3 nucleotides are TGTGCCAGCAGTTCGGACAGGTCCTACGAGCAGTACTTC. Protein sequence: CASSSDRSYEQYF.

This clone was counted only a few times. This chain uses TRBV5-1 with TRBJ2-1; perhaps TRBD2 as D (5 bases). V was trimmed by 7 bases and J by 0 bases, leaving 5 bases between them. CDR3 size: 12 residues. CDR1 is SGHRS and CDR2 is YFSETQ in the germline V gene. The CDR3, as DNA: TGCGCCAGCGGAGGCTCCTACAATGAGCAGTTCTTC. Its translation is CASGGSYNEQFF.

This chain connects TRBV23-1 to TRBJ1-5, with 7 nucleotides matching TRBD1. TRBV23-1 is sorted into the ORF group, with uncertain function. The V segment lost 2 bases and the J segment 5 bases; nucleotides outside the gene matches: 9. The CDR3 contains 16 residues. The CDR3 loop is CASSQGGRDSYQPQHF. CDR3 nucleotide sequence: TGCGCCAGCAGTCAAGGCGGCCGGGACAGCTATCAGCCCCAGCATTTT.

The V and J genes are TRBV5-4 and TRBJ1-1; TRBD1 is a possible D gene (6 bases). This CDR3 is 12 amino acids long. Trimming cost V 1 base and J 11 bases, with 12 bases left between them. Per germline, CDR1 SGHNT and CDR2 YYREEE (reference sequence). CDR3 loop: CASSLTGGGAFF. As DNA, the CDR3 is TGTGCCAGCAGCTTGACAGGAGGGGGGGCTTTCTTT.

This clone was recorded a few times. The chain recombines TRBV5-4 with TRBJ2-1, with TRBD2 identical over 10 bases. Germline V gives CDR1 SGHNT, CDR2 YYREEE (reference sequence). CDR3 length: 17 residues. The junction had 7 bases not matched to a gene; V was cut back by 4 bases and J by 0 bases. CDR3 bases: TGTGCCAGCAGCCAAGTTAGCGGGGGGACCTCCTACAATGAGCAGTTCTTC. Amino acids: CASSQVSGGTSYNEQFF.

This clone was detected a few times. J is TRBJ2-4 and V is TRBV28, with D tentatively TRBD2 (5 bases). The CDR3 runs to 14 residues. Trimming removed 5 bases from V and 3 bases from J, with 11 bases in between. Germline CDR1 reads MDHEN; CDR2 reads SYDVKM. The CDR3 here is CASSDTSLKNIQYF. The CDR3 DNA is TGTGCCAGCAGTGATACTAGTCTCAAAAACATTCAGTACTTC.

This clone was observed a handful of times. The chain joins TRBV11-2 to TRBJ2-3; 7 bases are a match to TRBD2. This CDR3 comprises 15 residues. CDR1 and CDR2 (germline): SGHAT, FQNNGV. The V segment lost 2 bases and the J segment 3 bases; nucleotides outside the gene matches: 5. The chain's CDR3 is CASSLWLRGTDTQYF. The CDR3 coding sequence is TGTGCCAGCAGCTTATGGTTGCGGGGGACAGATACGCAGTATTTT.

V usage is TRBV11-2 and J usage is TRBJ1-5; D call uncertain. CDR3 size: 14 residues. From germline, CDR1 is SGHAT and CDR2 FQNNGV. Trimming stripped 5 bases from V and 2 bases from J, with 10 bases between. The CDR3 loop is CASSGVGGNQPQHF. In DNA form, the CDR3 reads TGTGCCAGCAGCGGGGTGGGTGGCAATCAGCCCCAGCATTTT.

This clone was recorded many times. In DNA form, the CDR3 reads TGTGCCAGCAGCTTAGCGAGGGCGGCTAATGAAAAACTGTTTTTT. This sequence encodes CASSLARAANEKLFF. V and J are TRBV13 and TRBJ1-4, with no clear D. V lost 1 base, J lost 3 bases, and 9 bases lay in between. CDR1 and CDR2 (germline): PRHDT, FYEKMQ (reference sequence). The CDR3 runs 15 residues.

The J gene is TRBJ2-1, the V gene TRBV4-1, with D possibly matching TRBD1 (5 bases). Germline values: CDR1 MGHRA, CDR2 YSYEKL. V shed 0 bases and J shed 0 bases, with 18 bases lying between them. There are 19 residues in the CDR3. This CDR3 reads CASSQEGATVRSSYNEQFF. As DNA, the CDR3 is TGCGCCAGCAGCCAAGAAGGGGCCACGGTTCGAAGCTCCTACAATGAGCAGTTCTTC.

This rearrangement joins TRBV2 to TRBJ1-5; D not resolved. CDR3 length: 13 amino acids. With 3 bases removed from V and 3 bases from J, the gap between germline ends came to 6 bases. Germline CDR1 and CDR2: SNHLY and FYNNEI. The CDR3: CASSESVNQPQHF. DNA for the CDR3: TGTGCCAGCAGTGAGTCAGTCAATCAGCCCCAGCATTTT.

The rearrangement uses TRBV30 and TRBJ2-7; D possibly corresponds to TRBD1 (5 bases). Trimming removed 4 bases at V and 0 bases at J, with 13 bases between. Germline assignment: CDR1 GTSNPN and CDR2 SVGIG (reference sequence). This CDR3 is built from 14 residues. The CDR3 spells CAWNPGLSSYEQYF. DNA of the CDR3: TGTGCCTGGAACCCAGGGCTTAGCTCCTACGAGCAGTACTTC.

The chain is built from TRBV2 and TRBJ2-1; 9 nucleotides line up with TRBD1. Germline V gene lookup returns CDR1 SNHLY and CDR2 FYNNEI. This CDR3 is 16 amino acids long. Unmatched junction bases numbered 13, after V lost 6 bases and J lost 7 bases. The CDR3 DNA reads TGTGCCAGCAGACCACCAACCGGGACAGGGAGGAATGAGCAGTTCTTC. Its protein is CASRPPTGTGRNEQFF.

This clone came up a few times. The chain recombines TRBV7-9 with TRBJ1-5; TRBD1 might be the D (5 bases). Trimming removed 4 bases from V and 6 bases from J, with 16 bases in between. The CDR3 is made up of 15 amino acids. Germline CDR1 reads SEHNR; CDR2 reads FQNEAQ (reference sequence). CDR3 sequence reads: CASSSGLLTGQPQHF. In DNA form, the CDR3 reads TGTGCCAGCAGCTCGGGACTCCTTACGGGTCAGCCCCAGCATTTT.